The TCR beta chain under discussion was sequenced for a study of blood T cell repertoires in COVID-19. The wider study: Material from acute and convalescent COVID-19 was sourced from the United States, Italy and Spain. In each case, the material was cDNA or gDNA derived from T cells, B-cell-depleted T cells, or PBMCs.

This clone was seen once. While infection was still active, Seattle patients were enrolled and then followed longitudinally. The assay was immunoSEQ multiplex PCR, and TCRdb's table has in-frame clones only and misses some. The repertoire includes roughly 110,000 clones, more than 80% of them detected once, and roughly 5% sits in the top ten. Germline CDR1 reads MNHEY; CDR2 reads SVGAGI. The CDR3 spans 15 residues. V gave up 2 bases and J gave up 4 bases, with 14 bases separating them. The source is a woman aged 55 to 70 with COVID-19, enrolled during active disease. The specimen was peripheral blood. The chain recombines TRBV6-5 with TRBJ1-1; D is undetermined. CDR3 amino acids: CASSYGYRDPTEAFF. Written as DNA, the CDR3 is TGTGCCAGCAGTTACGGGTACCGGGATCCCACTGAAGCTTTCTTT.